Below, 2 T cell receptor beta chains from the same sample are listed, as sequenced in a study of blood T cell repertoires in COVID-19. Clones were sequenced by immunoSEQ multiplex PCR, and TCRdb holds only the in-frame ones, with some missing. The sample holds about 380,000 clones, more than 80% seen once. The sequencing sample was made of peripheral blood. These receptor sequences come from a middle-aged man with acute or convalescent COVID-19.

The V call is TRBV19, the J call TRBJ2-7; D is uncertain. The V end was cut by 3 bases, the J end by 4 bases, with 13 bases between. Germline CDR1 LNHDA, CDR2 SQIVND (reference sequence). The CDR3 extends over 14 amino acids. The CDR3 sequence is CASSISSNRYEQYF. The CDR3, as DNA: TGTGCCAGTAGTATTTCTAGTAATCGTTACGAGCAGTACTTC.

V gene TRBV7-2 combines with J gene TRBJ2-2, with unresolved D. From germline, CDR1 is SGHTA and CDR2 FQGNSA. The V end was cut by 2 bases, the J end by 3 bases, with 10 bases between. This CDR3 is built from 15 residues. CDR3 nucleotides: TGTGCCAGCAGCTTACTAGTTCGGGACACCGGGGAGCTGTTTTTT. Its translation is CASSLLVRDTGELFF.